Listed below are T cell receptor beta chains from one sample, sequenced in a study of T cell responses to AZD1222 COVID-19 vaccine. Repertoires were generated with immunoSEQ multiplex PCR, while TCRdb's copy carries only in-frame clones and drops some. Of approximately 92,000 clones listed, about 90% are singletons. Here the sequenced sample was peripheral blood, taken on day 0 of AZD1222 vaccination. These receptors all stem from an adult in good health. The CDR3 runs from the conserved cysteine through the conserved F or W. D genes are given only for firm matches. Some rows have no size entry. The others give once, few or many, or a class for an expanded clone.

>TRBD1|-|TRBJ1-3|TRBV19
CASGTGTGGGNTIYF
TGTGCCAGTGGAACCGGGACAGGGGGCGGAAACACCATATATTTT
>TRBD1|few|TRBJ2-7|TRBV5-6
CASRGQGRSYEQYF
TGTGCCAGCAGGGGACAGGGTCGATCCTACGAGCAGTACTTC
>TRBD1|-|TRBJ2-7|TRBV5-1
CASSWTQGTSYEQYF
TGCGCCAGCAGCTGGACACAGGGGACCTCCTACGAGCAGTACTTC
>-|-|TRBJ1-1|TRBV5-1
CASSLGRLNTEAFF
TGCGCCAGCAGCTTGGGACGGTTGAACACTGAAGCTTTCTTT
>-|-|TRBJ1-1|TRBV6-5
CASSYSLGFEAFF
TGTGCCAGCAGTTACTCACTGGGATTTGAAGCTTTCTTT
>-|-|TRBJ2-5|TRBV4-3
CASSQVSGGHWETQYF
TGCGCCAGCAGCCAAGTAAGCGGCGGGCATTGGGAGACCCAGTACTTC
>-|-|TRBJ2-7|TRBV5-1
CASRPGAGSGEQYF
TGCGCCAGCAGACCCGGGGCGGGTTCGGGGGAGCAGTACTTC
>-|-|TRBJ2-6|TRBV18
CASSPQGTRSGANVLTF
TGTGCCAGCTCACCACAGGGGACCCGCTCTGGGGCCAACGTCCTGACTTTC
>-|few|TRBJ1-5|TRBV12-3/TRBV12-4
CASSLDGYQPQHF
TGTGCCAGCAGTTTAGACGGCTATCAGCCCCAGCATTTT
>-|-|TRBJ2-7|TRBV4-1
CASSQIRGKHEQYF
TGCGCCAGCAGCCAAATCCGAGGGAAACACGAGCAGTACTTC
>-|-|TRBJ1-5|TRBV27
CASSLYGGNQPQHF
TGTGCCAGCAGTTTATATGGTGGCAATCAGCCCCAGCATTTT
>TRBD1|-|TRBJ1-1|TRBV13
CASSPGGQGVTEAFF
TGTGCCAGCAGCCCCGGGGGACAGGGTGTAACTGAAGCTTTCTTT
>-|-|TRBJ2-3|TRBV19
CASSTELAASTDTQYF
TGTGCCAGTAGTACCGAGTTGGCGGCGAGCACAGATACGCAGTATTTT
>-|-|TRBJ2-6|TRBV19
CASSQRRASGANVLTF
TGTGCCAGTAGCCAGAGACGGGCCTCTGGGGCCAACGTCCTGACTTTC
>-|-|TRBJ2-2|TRBV9
CASSAPGANTGELFF
TGTGCCAGCAGCGCCCCGGGAGCGAACACCGGGGAGCTGTTTTTT
>-|-|TRBJ1-1|TRBV20-1
CSASSDSLNTEAFF
TGCAGTGCTAGTTCGGACAGCCTGAACACTGAAGCTTTCTTT
>-|-|TRBJ2-5|TRBV19
CASSMGGSLQETQYF
TGTGCCAGTAGTATGGGGGGATCCCTCCAAGAGACCCAGTACTTC
>-|few|TRBJ1-2|TRBV30
CAWIIQFLGYTF
TGTGCCTGGATCATCCAATTCCTGGGCTACACCTTC
>-|-|TRBJ1-2|TRBV9
CASSEADYGYTF
TGTGCCAGCTCGGAGGCCGACTATGGCTACACCTTC
>-|-|TRBJ1-5|TRBV3-1/TRBV3-2
CASSQAGYQPQHF
TGTGCCAGCAGCCAAGCAGGATATCAGCCCCAGCATTTT
>-|-|TRBJ1-4|TRBV7-9
CASSLSSLGEKLFF
TGTGCCAGCAGCTTATCCAGCCTGGGGGAAAAACTGTTTTTT
>-|-|TRBJ2-4|TRBV4-1
CASSPRADDRLFPGKNIQYF
TGCGCCAGCAGCCCCCGAGCGGACGACCGCCTGTTTCCGGGGAAAAACATTCAGTACTTC
>-|once|TRBJ1-1|TRBV6-5
CASNTATEAFF
TGTGCCAGCAACACAGCCACTGAAGCTTTCTTT
>-|-|TRBJ2-1|TRBV1
CTSSLPVPRGASYNEQFF
TGCACCAGCAGCCTGCCAGTGCCCCGGGGGGCCTCCTACAATGAGCAGTTCTTC
>-|-|TRBJ1-1|TRBV12-3/TRBV12-4
CASSNRVNTEAFF
TGTGCCAGCAGTAACAGGGTGAACACTGAAGCTTTCTTT
>TRBD2|-|TRBJ2-5|TRBV20-1
CSSGERETQYF
TGCAGTAGCGGGGAGCGGGAGACCCAGTACTTC
>TRBD1|-|TRBJ1-2|TRBV5-5
CASSYAGTGGNYGYTF
TGTGCCAGCAGCTATGCCGGGACAGGGGGTAACTATGGCTACACCTTC
>TRBD1|-|TRBJ2-6|TRBV5-1
CASSPGQGSLLLVLTF
TGCGCCAGCAGCCCGGGACAGGGCTCCCTTCTTCTAGTCCTGACTTTC
>-|-|TRBJ1-4|TRBV10-3
CAISLPTGGDNEKLFF
TGTGCCATCAGCCTGCCCACAGGTGGGGATAATGAAAAACTGTTTTTT
>-|-|TRBJ1-5|TRBV5-8
CASIPSQPQHF
TGTGCCAGCATCCCGTCTCAGCCCCAGCATTTT
>-|-|TRBJ1-2|TRBV4-2
CASSQDWGGQANYGYTF
TGTGCCAGCAGCCAAGATTGGGGAGGGCAAGCTAACTATGGCTACACCTTC
>-|once|TRBJ1-1|TRBV14
CASSQEVRNTEAFF
TGTGCCAGCAGCCAAGAGGTCAGGAACACTGAAGCTTTCTTT
>-|once|TRBJ1-1|TRBV2
CASSDVITTDEAFF
TGTGCCAGCAGTGATGTAATTACCACTGATGAAGCTTTCTTT
>-|-|TRBJ2-5|TRBV6-2/TRBV6-3
CASSSNRGPLQETQYF
TGTGCCAGCAGTTCAAACCGGGGGCCCCTCCAAGAGACCCAGTACTTC
>-|-|TRBJ1-5|TRBV7-6
CASSNNPGNQPQHF
TGTGCCAGCAGCAACAACCCGGGGAATCAGCCCCAGCATTTT
>TRBD2|once|TRBJ2-1|TRBV9
CASSVGLAGYNEQFF
TGTGCCAGCAGCGTAGGACTAGCGGGCTACAATGAGCAGTTCTTC
>-|once|TRBJ1-5|TRBV19
CASSPPVGGRQPQHF
TGTGCCAGTAGTCCCCCAGTCGGGGGGCGGCAGCCCCAGCATTTT
>-|-|TRBJ2-5|TRBV18
CASSPRQQETQYF
TGTGCCAGCTCACCTCGACAGCAAGAGACCCAGTACTTC
>TRBD1|-|TRBJ2-7|TRBV12-3/TRBV12-4
CASSLTGVREQYF
TGTGCCAGCAGTTTAACAGGGGTACGGGAGCAGTACTTC
>-|-|TRBJ1-3|TRBV3-1/TRBV3-2
CASSQEGNSGNTIYF
TGTGCCAGCAGCCAAGAAGGGAATTCTGGAAACACCATATATTTT
>-|-|TRBJ1-5|TRBV19
CASSISPQPQHF
TGTGCCAGTAGTATTAGTCCCCAGCCCCAGCATTTT
>-|-|TRBJ1-2|TRBV10-3
CAISSSRQHLNYGYTF
TGTGCCATCAGTTCATCCCGACAGCATCTTAACTATGGCTACACCTTC
>TRBD2|once|TRBJ2-7|TRBV27
CASSITSGPSYEQYF
TGTGCCAGCAGTATAACTAGCGGACCCTCCTACGAGCAGTACTTC
>-|-|TRBJ1-3|TRBV12-5
CASGSDTSSGNTIYF
TGTGCTAGTGGCTCCGACACTAGCTCTGGAAACACCATATATTTT
>-|-|TRBJ2-3|TRBV5-1
CASSLGARGSDTQYF
TGCGCCAGCAGCTTGGGGGCCAGGGGTTCAGATACGCAGTATTTT